What follows are 20 T cell receptor beta chains derived from one specimen sequenced in a study of blood T cell repertoires in COVID-19. Some clones are missing from TCRdb's copy, which holds only in-frame ones; the method was immunoSEQ multiplex PCR. The sample shows 200,000 to 300,000 clones, approximately 87% of them seen only once. Input material: peripheral blood. These receptors were collected from a woman aged 45-59 years with acute or convalescent COVID-19.

This clone has more than one count but fewer than ten. The chain combines TRBV24-1 with TRBJ1-5; 7 bases match TRBD1. The CDR3 has 16 residues. Germline CDR1 is KGHDR and CDR2 is SFDVKD. V lost 2 bases to trimming and J lost 6 bases; unmatched junction nucleotides: 9. CDR3 sequence: CATSDSRTGMGQPQHF. DNA for the CDR3: TGTGCCACCAGTGATTCCAGGACAGGAATGGGTCAGCCCCAGCATTTT.

The rearrangement uses TRBV7-9 and TRBJ2-3; 12 bases align to TRBD2. The CDR3 loop spans 19 amino acids. With V trimmed by 4 bases and J by 8 bases, 19 bases remained unmatched. Germline CDR1 reads SEHNR; CDR2 reads FQNEAQ (reference sequence). CDR3 nucleotide sequence: TGTGCCAGCAGCTCAGAATCCCCTGGGACTAGCGGGCACCTTCGTACGCAGTATTTT. This translates into CASSSESPGTSGHLRTQYF.

CDR3 region: CASSPISGTYNEQFF. CDR3 in DNA: TGTGCCAGCTCACCAATTAGCGGGACCTACAATGAGCAGTTCTTC. The V and J genes are TRBV18 and TRBJ2-1, with 8 bases lining up with TRBD2. Trimming at V came to 2 bases and at J to 2 bases, leaving 2 bases not matched to a gene. The V gene's germline CDR1 is KGHSH and CDR2 LQKENI. The CDR3 is 15 amino acids.

This chain joins TRBV12-5 and TRBJ2-2; 8 bases are a match to TRBD1. Trimming took 7 bases from V and 4 from J; bases not matched to a gene: 8. CDR1 LGHNT and CDR2 FRNRAP come from the germline V gene. CDR3 length equals 15 residues. The CDR3 region has the DNA TGTGCTAGTGCCCCCGGACAGGGTCTCACCGGGGAGCTGTTTTTT. Its translation is CASAPGQGLTGELFF. Full variable domain (missing parts from reference TRBV12-5 and TRBJ2-2): DARVTQTPRHKVTEMGQEVTMRCQPILGHNTVFWYRQTMMQGLELLAYFRNRAPLDDSGMPKDRFSAEMPDATLATLKIQPSEPRDSAVYFCASAPGQGLTGELFFGEGSRLTVL.

CDR3 in amino acids: CASSTTTGPRDGGYTF. CDR3 DNA sequence: TGTGCCAGTAGTACCACGACAGGGCCAAGAGATGGGGGCTACACCTTC. The chain joins TRBV19 to TRBJ1-2, with 7 bases fitting TRBD1. There are 16 residues in the CDR3. Germline CDR1 LNHDA, CDR2 SQIVND (reference sequence). The V gene end was trimmed by 4 bases and the J gene end by 8 bases; junction bases not matched to a gene: 16.

CDR3 sequence reads: CASTPNRGSNQPQHF. CDR3 bases: TGTGCCAGCACCCCAAATAGGGGTAGCAATCAGCCCCAGCATTTT. The chain uses TRBV28 and TRBJ1-5; a weak D match, TRBD1 (5 bases). The V gene lost 7 bases and the J gene lost 0 bases, with 13 bases spanning the gap. The CDR3 length is 15 residues. Germline lookup yields CDR1 MDHEN and CDR2 SYDVKM. Using reference TRBV28 and TRBJ1-5 for the parts outside the CDR3, the full variable domain is DVKVTQSSRYLVKRTGEKVFLECVQDMDHENMFWYRQDPGLGLRLIYFSYDVKMKEKGDIPEGYSVSREKKERFSLILESASTNQTSMYLCASTPNRGSNQPQHFGDGTRLSIL.

This chain joins TRBV10-3 and TRBJ1-1, with D possibly matching TRBD1 (5 bases). Between the trimmed V and J ends, which lost 3 bases and 6 bases, there was a span of 8 bases. The germline V gene encodes CDR1 ENHRY and CDR2 SYGVKD. This CDR3 is built from 12 residues. This CDR3 reads CAISEGVAEAFF. DNA of the CDR3: TGTGCCATCAGTGAAGGGGTTGCTGAAGCTTTCTTT.

This chain links TRBV27 with TRBJ1-4; TRBD1 is a possible D gene (6 bases). The length of the CDR3 is 13 residues. The germline V gene encodes CDR1 MNHEY and CDR2 SMNVEV (reference sequence). Trimming cost V 11 bases and J 0 bases, with 10 bases left between them. In DNA form, the CDR3 reads TGTGCCCCAGGGGCCCCAACTAATGAAAAACTGTTTTTT. Its protein is CAPGAPTNEKLFF.

V is TRBV6-6 and J is TRBJ1-5, with a tentative D call TRBD1 (6 bases). Trimming removed 8 bases from V and 4 bases from J, with 15 bases in between. The CDR3 consists of 14 residues. CDR1 and CDR2 (germline): MNHNY, SVGAGI (reference sequence). CDR3 coding DNA: TGTGCCAGCCAGGAATCAGGGGAAAATCAGCCCCAGCATTTT. Protein: CASQESGENQPQHF.

The V and J genes are TRBV3-1 (or the pseudogene TRBV3-2) and TRBJ2-7; D remains unclear. Trimming pared 1 base from V and 0 bases from J, leaving 10 bases between. CDR1 and CDR2 from the germline V gene are LGHDT and YNNKEL (reference sequence). The CDR3 is made up of 15 amino acids. CDR3 nucleotide sequence: TGTGCCAGCAGCCAAGGAAGCTCGAGCTCCTACGAGCAGTACTTC. Residues: CASSQGSSSSYEQYF.

This clone appeared a single time. The V call is TRBV24-1, the J call TRBJ1-2; D may be TRBD1 (5 bases). The V and J ends lost 9 bases and 4 bases respectively, with 11 bases between them. The length of the CDR3 is 12 residues. Germline assignment: CDR1 KGHDR and CDR2 SFDVKD. Written as DNA, the CDR3 is TGTGCCACCGCAGACAGTACCTATGGCTACACCTTC. Amino acid sequence: CATADSTYGYTF.

The chain recombines TRBV19 with TRBJ2-7; 8 bases agree with TRBD1. V lost 7 bases and J lost 2; bases outside the gene matches: 10. CDR1 is LNHDA, CDR2 SQIVND, per germline (reference sequence). The CDR3 sequence is 15 residues long. Here the CDR3 reads CASTTGTGLTYEQYF. CDR3 nucleotide sequence: TGTGCCAGTACCACTGGGACAGGCCTGACCTACGAGCAGTACTTC.

The chain employs TRBV9 and TRBJ2-7; TRBD2 agrees at 8 bases. CDR1 and CDR2 (germline): SGDLS, YYNGEE. V lost 4 bases and J lost 1; bases outside the gene matches: 10. The CDR3 length is 16 residues. The CDR3 nucleotides read TGTGCCAGCAGCCCCCGTGGTAGCGGGGAATCCTACGAGCAGTACTTC. Protein sequence: CASSPRGSGESYEQYF.

The rearrangement joins TRBV7-3 to TRBJ2-7; possibly TRBD2 for D (6 bases). Per germline, CDR1 SGHTA and CDR2 FQGTGA. V shed 4 bases and J shed 5 bases, with 9 bases lying between them. The length of the CDR3 is 12 residues. In nucleotides, the CDR3 is TGTGCCAGCAGCTCGACTAGAAACGAGCAGTACTTC. Its protein is CASSSTRNEQYF.

The chain carries TRBV7-8 and TRBJ1-1; D is perhaps TRBD1 (6 bases). The CDR3 consists of 14 residues. The germline V and J ends were trimmed by 6 bases and 7 bases, with 18 bases remaining between them. Germline CDR1 SGHVS, CDR2 FQNEAQ. The CDR3 loop is CASSPSRGRGEAFF. The CDR3 DNA sequence: TGTGCCAGCAGTCCAAGCAGGGGCCGAGGTGAAGCTTTCTTT. Full variable domain (outside the CDR3, taken from reference TRBV7-8 and TRBJ1-1): GAGVSQSPRYKVAKRGQDVALRCDPISGHVSLFWYQQALGQGPEFLTYFQNEAQLDKSGLPSDRFFAERPEGSVSTLKIQRTQQEDSAVYLCASSPSRGRGEAFFGQGTRLTVV.

The chain employs TRBV18 and TRBJ1-1, with 9 bases matching TRBD1. The CDR3 sequence is 13 residues long. J was trimmed by 7 bases and V by 4 bases; bases with no gene match: 4. Germline assignment: CDR1 KGHSH and CDR2 LQKENI. Here the CDR3 DNA reads TGTGCCAGCTCACTACAGGGGGCGAATGAAGCTTTCTTT. Translation gives CASSLQGANEAFF.

The V call is TRBV2, the J call TRBJ2-1, with no clear D. The CDR3 is made up of 13 amino acids. V was pared by 2 bases and J by 4 bases, with 6 bases between. CDR1 and CDR2 from the germline V gene are SNHLY and FYNNEI. The CDR3 sequence is CASSESEYNEQFF. The DNA for the CDR3 is TGTGCCAGCAGTGAAAGCGAATACAATGAGCAGTTCTTC. Based on the CDR3 plus reference TRBV2 and TRBJ2-1, the full variable domain is EPEVTQTPSHQVTQMGQEVILRCVPISNHLYFYWYRQILGQKVEFLVSFYNNEISEKSEIFDDQFSVERPDGSNFTLKIRSTKLEDSAMYFCASSESEYNEQFFGPGTRLTVL.

The V and J genes are TRBV7-2 and TRBJ2-2, with a tentative D call TRBD2 (5 bases). The CDR3 consists of 13 residues. V was pared by 4 bases and J by 4 bases, with 7 bases between. CDR1 and CDR2 from the germline V gene are SGHTA and FQGNSA. CDR3 region: CASSWAGTGELFF. Written as DNA, the CDR3 is TGTGCCAGCAGCTGGGCGGGCACCGGGGAGCTGTTTTTT. The full variable domain, completed using reference TRBV7-2 and TRBJ2-2, is GAGVSQSPSNKVTEKGKDVELRCDPISGHTALYWYRQSLGQGLEFLIYFQGNSAPDKSGLPSDRFSAERTGGSVSTLTIQRTQQEDSAVYLCASSWAGTGELFFGEGSRLTVL.

CDR3 region: CASSPSASGGSYEQYF. The CDR3 DNA reads TGTGCCAGCAGTCCCAGCGCTAGCGGGGGGTCCTACGAGCAGTACTTC. The rearrangement uses TRBV27 and TRBJ2-7, with TRBD2 matching 11 bases. Germline V lookup: CDR1 MNHEY, CDR2 SMNVEV (reference sequence). The CDR3 extends over 16 amino acids. The junction had 7 bases not matched to a gene; V was cut back by 5 bases and J by 1 base.

The chain joins TRBV27 to TRBJ2-6; 12 nucleotides align to TRBD1. Trimming took 3 bases from V and 4 from J; bases not matched to a gene: 10. CDR3 length equals 19 residues. From germline, CDR1 is MNHEY and CDR2 SMNVEV (reference sequence). Here the CDR3 reads CASSFSGTGGLRGANVLTF. The CDR3 DNA reads as TGTGCCAGCAGTTTCTCCGGGACAGGGGGCTTGCGGGGGGCCAACGTCCTGACTTTC.